The subject of this entry is one T cell receptor (beta chain). The sample belongs to a study of T cell repertoires in aging, cancer and after chemotherapy. The overall study: Donor ages fell into six groups from 30 or younger up to 70 or older. Roughly 8.8 million TCR reads made up the full dataset.

Rearranged V-D-J TRB sequences were amplified with a mixed TRB-A/B primer pool. A single record per CDR3 protein comes from TCRdb applying MiXCR to the multiplex PCR reads. The sample lists several thousand distinct CDR3 sequences, around a third seen once, with 13% in the top ten. Peripheral blood genomic DNA, not sorted cells or RNA, was the template. The CDR3 totals 16 residues. Germline V CDR1 and CDR2: MNHEY, SMNVEV (reference sequence). V lost 5 bases, J lost 0 bases, and 11 bases lay in between. The sample comprised blood. This TCR derives from a human donor in good health. The donor label of this sample is uncertain. The V gene is TRBV27, the J gene TRBJ2-6, with unresolved D. Here the CDR3 DNA reads TGTGCCAGCAGTGTCGGACGGAGCTCTGGGGCCAACGTCCTGACTTTC. Protein sequence: CASSVGRSSGANVLTF.